This T cell receptor (beta chain) was captured by sequencing in a study of regulatory T cells in long-lasting Graves disease. This CDR3 region has 17 residues. Germline V gives CDR1 LGHDT, CDR2 YNNKEL (reference sequence). J lost 3 bases, V lost 3 bases, and 11 bases had no gene match. Broader study findings: Under persistent disease, TRBV28, TRBJ1-2 and TRBJ2-5 were used preferentially.

Through Arm-PCR of CDR3 regions and iRepertoire HTBI primers, TCR beta libraries were built. TCRdb re-analysed the multiplex PCR reads in MiXCR, keeping a single row per CDR3 protein. The sample has more than 400,000 distinct CDR3 sequences; around 15% are singletons. This clonotype was seen at least ten times. Its antigen is not known. Time point denoted: newly diagnosed GD, antithyroid drugs for less than 3 months. After RNA was extracted from PBMCs, the TCR library was made from it. The same sample was also studied in work on T cells in Graves' hyperthyroidism and ophthalmopathy. From that second work: Each diagnosis was grounded in clinical symptoms, serum thyroxine and TRAb, thyroid ultrasound, and orbital computed tomography. In the blood, most expanded thyroid clonotypes above 0.001 appeared as well.

The chain combines TRBV3-1 with TRBJ2-7; 10 nucleotides align to TRBD2. The starting material was peripheral blood mononuclear cells (PBMCs), obtained at new diagnosis, from a patient treated with antithyroid drugs. The receptor comes from a man aged 40-49 years with Graves disease. The CDR3 bases are TGTGCCAGCAGCCAGGGCACACTAGCGGGGTTACTCTACGAGCAGTACTTC. Amino acids: CASSQGTLAGLLYEQYF.